This T cell receptor (beta chain) was found in a study of cytomegalovirus exposure and HLA in healthy donors (TCRdb year 2017). Some background on the complete study: An earlier analysis of 587 of the donors reported about 300 Gb of sequence data and 117 million unique TCR beta sequences obtained from around 170 million T cells. An early release covering 500 to 750 HLA-typed donors comprised around 300 gigabases of sequencing data and around 80 million unique TCR sequences. Among the approximately 400 genotyped donors, under 90% belonged to the genetic ancestry cluster associated with self-reported Caucasian donors. The study aimed to test whether signatures of past pathogen exposure could be identified by cataloging public T cell receptors. The T cell repertoires of 670 or so subjects were profiled by immunosequencing and related to cytomegalovirus serostatus. A separate validation cohort of about 110 different subjects was used in addition to the 666-subject first cohort. The study combined high-throughput TCR immunosequencing, statistical association of individual TCRs with disease status, and machine learning to predict cytomegalovirus infection status. In a later analysis, previously published TCR beta repertoires from about 640 donors were re-analyzed and high-resolution HLA genotyping was added so that TCR occurrence patterns could be studied. In the later analysis, no new phenotypic data were used to find candidate immune exposures; instead, reliance was placed on TCR beta sequences and their occurrence across donors. An earlier analysis of 450 to 750 of the donors used high-throughput TCR beta sequencing to judge whether each TCR beta V gene segment behaved as functional or pseudogenic. Donor age, sex, ethnicity and CMV serostatus were compiled alongside the repertoire data. In a later genetic analysis, genome-wide SNP genotypes for about 65% of the roughly 700 donors were used, and that subset was treated as a discovery cohort. Every repertoire in the discovery cohort had been generated on one and the same sequencing platform. HLA typing included class I and class II loci at four-digit resolution. The number of typed donors differed by locus: about 629-630 for A, B, C, DRB1 and DQB1; roughly 510 for DQA1; some 610 for DPA1; and 400 to 480 for DPB1. Several DR-DQ haplotypes were treated as single units for association and clustering because of strong linkage in the cohort. Across about 370 genotyped donors of the cohort, an average of about 240,000 unique TCR beta nucleotide sequences per donor were sequenced, and 15% to 20% of those sequences were non-productive.

The full study reports these points: A later analysis reported that several top co-occurrence clusters appeared linked to parvovirus B19, influenza, CMV and Epstein-Barr virus. The only immune exposure information available for the cohort was CMV serostatus. In a later analysis, TCR association rates were found to vary across HLA loci, with the most associated TCRs seen for DRB1 alleles and the fewest for HLA-C alleles. In a later analysis, HLA-associated TCR beta chains showed more clonal expansion and lower generation probabilities than non-associated chains that were equally common. A further reported finding was that TCR beta sequences accurately predicted the HLA-A and HLA-B alleles for most subjects in the first cohort. About 17 rarely observed V segments, including chromosome 9 orphons, were excluded from the earlier analysis of about 610 of the donors because counts were too low. In the study, around 150 TCR beta chains were listed as associated with cytomegalovirus. Because HLA typing was unavailable for some donors at each locus, only the typed subset was used in association tests. It was suggested by the authors that the approach could potentially be generalized to other disease states and immunological phenotypes. V-gene and J-gene trimming of TCR beta chains was associated with a missense DCLRE1C variant in a later genetic analysis, and the association was replicated in an independent cohort. According to a later genetic analysis, donors in an Asian-associated ancestry cluster had fewer N-insertions in productive TCRs than the approximately 700-donor mean. A later analysis found that most CMV-associated TCR beta chains appeared HLA-restricted, with HLA associations seemingly driven largely by CMV exposure. A cluster of highly shared sequence variants was judged likely to be a technical artifact of the sequencing pipeline. Correlated functional status among segregating V segments might reflect linkage disequilibrium, but an unknown experimental factor could not be ruled out. When HLA alleles, especially DR and DQ, strongly co-occurred, TCR associations were difficult to assign to individual alleles. Sequencing depth was assumed to be roughly uniform across donors in the presence/absence analyses, though that assumption may not hold. In a later analysis, 16,951 TCR beta sequences were associated with specific HLA alleles at a false discovery rate of 0.05. The 87-base-pair reads could not distinguish some IMGT-functional V segments, including TRBV6-2 and TRBV6-3, so those segments were excluded. Cytomegalovirus status was reported to be diagnosed by the classifier with high specificity and sensitivity in both the original and validation cohorts. In an earlier analysis of over 550 of the donors, most TCR beta V segments were observed in productive rearrangements about 87% or about 30% of the time, broadly matching IMGT annotations. A few of the identified cytomegalovirus-associated TCR beta chains were confirmed in vitro to be specific for cytomegalovirus antigens. While some public TCRs were present in many individuals, most TCR sequences turned up only very rarely across donors. In this cohort, only TCR beta chains were sequenced, and detectable features were limited by the absence of alpha or paired-chain data.

The cohort consisted of 600 to 750 healthy bone marrow donors. Cohort members were all nominally healthy when sampled, although unrecorded immune exposures were likely present. The donor was CMV seronegative and was included in the group of under 450 seronegative cohort members. Every donor gave a peripheral blood sample, and the peripheral blood mononuclear cells from that sample were used for TCR beta sequencing. Genomic DNA extraction from the blood cell samples was performed with the Qiagen DNeasy Blood Extraction Kit. This clone was seen a handful of times. It has no known antigen specificity. The record has no base qualities; no much larger clone is one base away. V sheds 3 bases and J sheds 6 bases, leaving 12 bases between their ends. From cysteine to phenylalanine, the CDR3 is 14 amino acids long. Only the CDR3 portion is preserved as DNA: 42 bases, with reading frame beginning at the first base. CDR1 and CDR2, per the germline V gene, are MNHNS and SASEGT.

Receptors were amplified or captured by the immunoSEQ multiplex PCR assay. For the multiplex PCR, a mixture combining 60 forward primers for TCR Vbeta segments and 13 reverse primers for TCR Jbeta segments was used. Amplification of the CDR3 region of rearranged TCR beta genes was performed with a multiplex PCR assay on genomic DNA. The Illumina HiSeq System was used to sequence the amplified TCR beta libraries as 87-base-pair reads. As for how the authors treated the data: A later analysis tallied around 82 million unique TCR beta chains across the 600 to 700 repertoires, and about 12 million of those chains were shared by two or more donors. Raw reads were error-corrected and collapsed into unique sequences with a nearest-neighbor algorithm that merged closely related sequences to remove PCR and sequencing errors. V, D and J gene segments were assigned by aligning CDR3 sequences to IMGT reference sequences. For a sequence to be retained, a match of at least six nucleotides was required to both a V gene segment and a J gene segment. A rearrangement counted as productive if the CDR3 had no stop codons and remained in frame with V and J, and every other rearrangement counted as non-productive. Following IMGT convention, CDR3 was defined as the stretch from the second conserved V-encoded cysteine to the conserved J-encoded phenylalanine. In an earlier analysis of approximately 590 of the donors, sequences lacking an unambiguous match to a single V gene segment were excluded. In an earlier analysis of approximately 500 of the donors, a V segment was called functional when productive rearrangements were above 56.7%, and segregating when the standard deviation between donors exceeded 5%. A statistical classification framework was built to diagnose cytomegalovirus status from the catalog of TCR beta chain sequences. In a later analysis, TCR nucleotide sequences were compared against IMGT/GENE-DB human TR gene sequences so that V and J genes could be assigned. In a later analysis, CDR3 sequences and most-parsimonious VDJ recombination scenarios were assigned using the TCRdist pipeline. In a later analysis, every TCR beta chain was defined by the combination of its CDR3 amino acid sequence and its V-gene family, and reads without a unique V-gene family were dropped. As a way to deal with suspected cross-contamination and a sequencing artifact, a later analysis dropped under 600 nucleotide sequences that were highly shared and had low generation probability. A later analysis calculated a clonal expansion index for each public chain from normalized within-repertoire ranks of inferred template counts. In a later analysis, generation probabilities were computed using a VDJ recombination model fitted to out-of-frame rearrangements, and the results were checked against IGoR. In a later analysis, hypergeometric tests were used to score TCR-TCR, TCR-HLA and TCR-CMV co-occurrence, with a repertoire-size bias correction applied to TCR pairs. In a later analysis, false discovery rates were estimated by permuting HLA or CMV assignments 20 times. In a later analysis, co-occurring TCRs were grouped using DBSCAN, and TCRdist sequence similarity was added for clustering within HLA-allele-positive subsets. Repertoires with fewer than 30,000 or more than 120,000 public chains were left out of co-occurrence clustering, as were several repertoires with anomalous nucleotide sharing. The table was pulled from immuneACCESS by TCRdb, which kept in-frame rearrangements only. Such tables lose some clones; where checked, under half of the loss comes from unresolved V genes, and the rest has no known cause. Clonal size and the V and J genes are those of that table, whereas D and trimming came from the DNA. This sample gives fewer than 250,000 clones in total; about four fifths of them show up just once. Of the sample, 2.9% falls within the top ten clones.

Input material: PBMCs. This TCR came from a man aged 25 to 40 in good health and CMV-seronegative. The chain is assembled from TRBV6-1 and TRBJ1-5; a tentative D call is TRBD1 (5 bases match). The CDR3 here reads CASSEETAAQPQHF. In nucleotides, the sequence is TGTGCCAGCAGTGAGGAGACAGCCGCTCAGCCCCAGCATTTT.